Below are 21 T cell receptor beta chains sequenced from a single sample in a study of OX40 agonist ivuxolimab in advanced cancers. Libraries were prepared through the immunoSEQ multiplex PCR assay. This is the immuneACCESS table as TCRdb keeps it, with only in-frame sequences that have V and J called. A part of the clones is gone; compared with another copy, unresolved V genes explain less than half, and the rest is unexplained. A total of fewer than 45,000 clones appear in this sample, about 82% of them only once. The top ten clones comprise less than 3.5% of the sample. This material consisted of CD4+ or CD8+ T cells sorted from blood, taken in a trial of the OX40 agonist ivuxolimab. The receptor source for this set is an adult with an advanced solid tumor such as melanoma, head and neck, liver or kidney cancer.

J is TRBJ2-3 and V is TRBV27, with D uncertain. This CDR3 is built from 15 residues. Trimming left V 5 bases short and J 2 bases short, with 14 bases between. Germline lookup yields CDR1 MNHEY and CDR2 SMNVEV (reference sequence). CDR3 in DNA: TGTGCCAGCAGTCGAAACCCCCTTATCACAGATACGCAGTATTTT. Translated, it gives CASSRNPLITDTQYF.

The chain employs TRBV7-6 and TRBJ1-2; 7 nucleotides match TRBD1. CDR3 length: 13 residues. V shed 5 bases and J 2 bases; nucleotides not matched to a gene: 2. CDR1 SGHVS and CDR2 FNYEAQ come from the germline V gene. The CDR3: CASSQGGNYGYTF. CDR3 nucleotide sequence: TGTGCCAGCAGCCAGGGGGGAAACTATGGCTACACCTTC.

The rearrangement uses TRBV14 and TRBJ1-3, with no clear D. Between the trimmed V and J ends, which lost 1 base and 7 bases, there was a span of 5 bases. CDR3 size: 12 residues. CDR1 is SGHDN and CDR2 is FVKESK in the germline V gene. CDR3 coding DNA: TGTGCCAGCAGCCAAGTGGGGAACACCATATATTTT. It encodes CASSQVGNTIYF.

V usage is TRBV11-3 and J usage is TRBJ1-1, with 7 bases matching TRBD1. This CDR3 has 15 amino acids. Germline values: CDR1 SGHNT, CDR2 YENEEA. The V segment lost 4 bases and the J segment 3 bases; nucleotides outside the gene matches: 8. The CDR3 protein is CASSSREGAYTEAFF. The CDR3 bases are TGTGCCAGCAGCTCCCGTGAGGGGGCATACACTGAAGCTTTCTTT.

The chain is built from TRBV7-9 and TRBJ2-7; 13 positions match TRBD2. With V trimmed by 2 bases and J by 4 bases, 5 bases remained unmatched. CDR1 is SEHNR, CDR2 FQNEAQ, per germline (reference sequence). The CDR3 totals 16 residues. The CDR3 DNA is TGTGCCAGCAGCTTACAGGGACTAGCGGGAAGATACGAGCAGTACTTC. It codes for CASSLQGLAGRYEQYF.

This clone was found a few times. CDR3 region: CASKGTGVNEQFF. The CDR3 DNA reads TGCGCCAGCAAAGGGACAGGGGTTAATGAGCAGTTCTTC. The chain uses TRBV10-2 and TRBJ2-1; 10 bases line up with TRBD1. J lost 7 bases, V lost 7 bases, and 4 bases had no gene match. From germline, CDR1 is WSHSY and CDR2 SAAADI. CDR3 length equals 13 residues.

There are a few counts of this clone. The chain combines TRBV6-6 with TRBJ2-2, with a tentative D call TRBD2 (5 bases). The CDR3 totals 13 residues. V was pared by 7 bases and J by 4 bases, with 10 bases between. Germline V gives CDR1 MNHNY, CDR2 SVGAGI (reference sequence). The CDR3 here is CASTQLGTGELFF. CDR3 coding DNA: TGTGCCAGCACCCAACTAGGCACCGGGGAGCTGTTTTTT.

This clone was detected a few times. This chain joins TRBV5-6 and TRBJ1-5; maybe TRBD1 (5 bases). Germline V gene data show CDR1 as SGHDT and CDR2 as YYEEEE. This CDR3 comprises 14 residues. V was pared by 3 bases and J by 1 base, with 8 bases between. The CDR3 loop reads CASSSRQSNQPQHF. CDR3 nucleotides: TGTGCCAGCAGCTCCCGACAGAGCAATCAGCCCCAGCATTTT.

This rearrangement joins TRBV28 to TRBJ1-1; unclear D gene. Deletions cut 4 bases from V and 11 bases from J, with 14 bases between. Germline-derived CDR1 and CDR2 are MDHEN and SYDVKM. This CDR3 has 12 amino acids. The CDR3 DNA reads TGTGCCAGCAGTTCACCCCCCGCGAAGGCTTTCTTT. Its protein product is CASSSPPAKAFF.

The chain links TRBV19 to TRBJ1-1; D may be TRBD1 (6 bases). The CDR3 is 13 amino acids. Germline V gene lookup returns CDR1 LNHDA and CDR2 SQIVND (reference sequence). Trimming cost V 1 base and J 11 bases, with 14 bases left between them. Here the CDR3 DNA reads TGTGCCAGTAGTATAGTTCGGGGGGCACTCGCTTTCTTT. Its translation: CASSIVRGALAFF.

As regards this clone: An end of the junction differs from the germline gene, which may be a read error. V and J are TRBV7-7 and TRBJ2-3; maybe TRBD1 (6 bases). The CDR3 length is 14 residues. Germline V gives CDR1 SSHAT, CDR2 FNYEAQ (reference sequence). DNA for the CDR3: TGTGCTAGCAGCTTAGGGGGACCGGCAGATACGCAGTATTTT. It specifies CASSLGGPADTQYF.

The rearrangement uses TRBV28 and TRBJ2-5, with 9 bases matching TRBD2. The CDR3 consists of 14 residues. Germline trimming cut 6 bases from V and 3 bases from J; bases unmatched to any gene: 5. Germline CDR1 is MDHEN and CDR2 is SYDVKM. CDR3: CASRISGSKETQYF. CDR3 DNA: TGTGCCAGCAGGATTAGCGGGAGCAAAGAGACCCAGTACTTC.

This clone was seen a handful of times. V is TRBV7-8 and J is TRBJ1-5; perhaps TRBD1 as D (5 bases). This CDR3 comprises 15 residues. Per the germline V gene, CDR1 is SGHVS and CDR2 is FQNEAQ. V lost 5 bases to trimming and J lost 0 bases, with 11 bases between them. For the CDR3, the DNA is TGTGCCAGCAGCCTTTGGCAGGGTAGCAATCAGCCCCAGCATTTT. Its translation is CASSLWQGSNQPQHF.

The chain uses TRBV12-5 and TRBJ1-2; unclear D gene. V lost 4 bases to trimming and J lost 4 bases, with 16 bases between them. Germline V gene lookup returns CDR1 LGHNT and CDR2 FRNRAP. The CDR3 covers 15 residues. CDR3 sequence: CASGSPRLVAYGYTF. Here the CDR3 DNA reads TGTGCTAGTGGTTCCCCGCGGTTGGTCGCCTATGGCTACACCTTC. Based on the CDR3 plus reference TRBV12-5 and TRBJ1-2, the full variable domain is DARVTQTPRHKVTEMGQEVTMRCQPILGHNTVFWYRQTMMQGLELLAYFRNRAPLDDSGMPKDRFSAEMPDATLATLKIQPSEPRDSAVYFCASGSPRLVAYGYTFGSGTRLTVV.

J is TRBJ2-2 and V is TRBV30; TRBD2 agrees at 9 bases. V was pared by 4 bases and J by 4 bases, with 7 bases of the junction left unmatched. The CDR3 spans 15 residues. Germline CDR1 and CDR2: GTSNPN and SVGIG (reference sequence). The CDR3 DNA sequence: TGTGCCTGGAAAGGGCTAGCGGGAATCACCGGGGAGCTGTTTTTT. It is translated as CAWKGLAGITGELFF.

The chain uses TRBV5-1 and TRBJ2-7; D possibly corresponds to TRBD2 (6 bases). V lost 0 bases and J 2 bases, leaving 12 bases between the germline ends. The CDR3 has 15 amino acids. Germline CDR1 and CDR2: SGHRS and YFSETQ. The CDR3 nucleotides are TGCGCCAGCAGCTTGGGTCGGGAGCCGACCTACGAGCAGTACTTC. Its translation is CASSLGREPTYEQYF.

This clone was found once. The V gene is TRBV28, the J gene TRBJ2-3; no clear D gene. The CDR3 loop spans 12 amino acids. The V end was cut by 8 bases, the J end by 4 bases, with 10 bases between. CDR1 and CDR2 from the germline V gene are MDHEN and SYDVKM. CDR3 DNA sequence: TGTGCCAGCTACCACGGCGCAGATACGCAGTATTTT. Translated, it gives CASYHGADTQYF.

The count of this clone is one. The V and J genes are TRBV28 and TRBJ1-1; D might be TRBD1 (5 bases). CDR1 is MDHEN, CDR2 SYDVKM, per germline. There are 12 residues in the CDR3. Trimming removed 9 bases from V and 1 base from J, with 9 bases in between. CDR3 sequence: CASSRGNTEAFF. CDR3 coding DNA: TGTGCCAGTTCAAGGGGGAACACTGAAGCTTTCTTT.

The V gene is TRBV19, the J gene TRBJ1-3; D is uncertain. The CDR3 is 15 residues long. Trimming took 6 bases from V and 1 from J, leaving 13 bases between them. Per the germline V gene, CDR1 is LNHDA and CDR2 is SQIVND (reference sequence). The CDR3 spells CASSRIGLSGNTIYF. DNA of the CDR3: TGTGCCAGTAGCCGAATCGGGCTTTCTGGAAACACCATATATTTT.

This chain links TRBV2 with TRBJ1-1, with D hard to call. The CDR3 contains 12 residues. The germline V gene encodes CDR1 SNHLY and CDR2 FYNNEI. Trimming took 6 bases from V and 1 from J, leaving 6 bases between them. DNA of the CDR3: TGTGCCAGCAGGGTTCCGAACACTGAAGCTTTCTTT. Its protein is CASRVPNTEAFF.

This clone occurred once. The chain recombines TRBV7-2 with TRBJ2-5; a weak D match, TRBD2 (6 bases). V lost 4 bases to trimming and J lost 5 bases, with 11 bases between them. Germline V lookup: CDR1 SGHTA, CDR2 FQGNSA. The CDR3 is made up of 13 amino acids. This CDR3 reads CASSSGLRETQYF. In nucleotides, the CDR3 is TGTGCCAGCAGCTCCGGACTAAGGGAGACCCAGTACTTC.